The source of this T cell receptor beta chain is a study of beta chain features in type 1 diabetes. Concerning this clone: Its antigen is still unknown.

The CDR3 extends over 20 amino acids. Germline values: CDR1 LGHNA, CDR2 YSLEER. Trimming cost V 3 bases and J 3 bases; bases outside gene matches: 18. General study points: Shorter TCRB CDR3s, moderately but significantly so, marked every one of the four CD4+ subsets in Type 1 diabetes patients.

Of the isolated RNA, all was reverse transcribed, and so the sequenced material was expressed TCRB transcripts. The data were produced by immunoSEQ multiplex PCR, yet TCRdb's version contains in-frame clones alone and is incomplete. The sample has roughly 290,000 clones, about 15% seen once. This sequence joins TRBV4-3 and TRBJ2-2; TRBD1 agrees at 8 bases. This TCR was recovered from a man aged 18 to 30 with type 1 diabetes. Specimen: naive CD4+ T cells from blood. The CDR3 is CASSHADSGGTGSYTGELFF. In DNA, the CDR3 is TGCGCCAGCAGCCACGCCGACTCCGGCGGGACAGGAAGTTACACCGGGGAGCTGTTTTTT.